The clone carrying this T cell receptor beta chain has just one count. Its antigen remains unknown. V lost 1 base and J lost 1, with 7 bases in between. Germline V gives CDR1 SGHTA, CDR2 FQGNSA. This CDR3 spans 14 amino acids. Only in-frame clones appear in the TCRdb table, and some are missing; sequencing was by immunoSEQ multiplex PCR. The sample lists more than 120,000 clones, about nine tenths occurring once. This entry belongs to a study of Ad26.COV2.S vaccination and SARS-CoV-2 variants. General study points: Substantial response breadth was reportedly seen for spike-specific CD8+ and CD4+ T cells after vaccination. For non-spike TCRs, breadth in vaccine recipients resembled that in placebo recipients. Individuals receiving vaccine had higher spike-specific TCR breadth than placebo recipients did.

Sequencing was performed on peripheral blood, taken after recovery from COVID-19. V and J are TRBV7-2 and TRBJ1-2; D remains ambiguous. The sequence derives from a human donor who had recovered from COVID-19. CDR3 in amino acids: CASSLGEINYGYTF. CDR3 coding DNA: TGTGCCAGCAGCTTAGGGGAAATTAACTATGGCTACACCTTC.